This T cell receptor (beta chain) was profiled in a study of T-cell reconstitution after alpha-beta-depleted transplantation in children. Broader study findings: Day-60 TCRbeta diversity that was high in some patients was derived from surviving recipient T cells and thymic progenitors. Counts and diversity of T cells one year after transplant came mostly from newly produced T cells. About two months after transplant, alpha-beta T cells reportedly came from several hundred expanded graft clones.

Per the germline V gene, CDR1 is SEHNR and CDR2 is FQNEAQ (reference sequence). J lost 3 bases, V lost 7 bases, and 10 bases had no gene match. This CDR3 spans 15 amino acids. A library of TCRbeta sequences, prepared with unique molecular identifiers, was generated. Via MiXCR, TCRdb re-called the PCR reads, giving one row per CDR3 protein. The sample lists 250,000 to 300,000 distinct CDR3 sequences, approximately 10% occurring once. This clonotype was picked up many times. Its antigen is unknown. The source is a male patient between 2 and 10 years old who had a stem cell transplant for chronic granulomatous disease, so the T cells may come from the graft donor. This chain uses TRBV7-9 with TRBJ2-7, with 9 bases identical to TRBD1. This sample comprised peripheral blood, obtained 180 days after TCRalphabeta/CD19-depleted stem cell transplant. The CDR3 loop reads CASTKQGAQIYEQYF. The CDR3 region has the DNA TGTGCCAGCACCAAACAGGGGGCCCAGATCTACGAGCAGTACTTC. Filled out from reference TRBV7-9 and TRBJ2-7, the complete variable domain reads DTGVSQNPRHKITKRGQNVTFRCDPISEHNRLYWYRQTLGQGPEFLTYFQNEAQLEKSRLLSDRFSAERPKGSFSTLEIQRTEQGDSAMYLCASTKQGAQIYEQYFGPGTRLTVT.